Following are 20 T cell receptor beta chains from one sample sequenced in a study of T cells in Graves' hyperthyroidism and ophthalmopathy. RNA transcripts provided the source from which TCR beta CDR3 regions were amplified. First-round RT-PCR with HTBI primers amplified the TCR CDR3 region. Via MiXCR, TCRdb re-called the multiplex PCR reads, giving one row per CDR3 protein. The data show roughly 420,000 distinct CDR3 sequences, with roughly 13% seen just once and more than 4.5% held by the top ten. Sequenced input: blood. These receptors originate from a woman aged 18-30 years with Graves' hyperthyroidism.

As regards this clonotype: Possible read error: a much larger clone is one base away. This chain uses TRBV19 with TRBJ2-1, with 7 bases matching TRBD2. Losses at the gene ends were 10 bases for V and 4 bases for J; bases not matched to a gene: 7. Germline CDR1 LNHDA, CDR2 SQIVND (reference sequence). This CDR3 is built from 13 residues. CDR3 nucleotides: TGTGCCAATAGCCGGGACTATTACAATGAGCAGTTCTTC. Protein product: CANSRDYYNEQFF.

The chain carries TRBV25-1 and TRBJ2-5; D not resolved. CDR1 is MGHDK and CDR2 is SYGVNS in the germline V gene. This CDR3 region has 14 residues. V gave up 4 bases and J gave up 5 bases, with 14 bases separating them. The CDR3 spells CASSVGSLGETQYF. CDR3 sequence (DNA): TGTGCCAGCAGTGTAGGATCCTTGGGGGAGACCCAGTACTTC.

The chain recombines TRBV10-1 with TRBJ2-1, with 10 positions matching TRBD2. Per the germline V gene, CDR1 is WNHNN and CDR2 is SYGVQD (reference sequence). The CDR3 totals 15 residues. J gave up 7 bases and V 4 bases, and 7 bases lay outside the gene matches. CDR3 nucleotides: TGCGCCAGCAGTGGAGCGGGAGGGATAGGGAATGAGCAGTTCTTC. Translated: CASSGAGGIGNEQFF.

This clonotype came up a few times. This may arise from a read error, as a much more abundant clone is one base away. The conserved phenylalanine or tryptophan is not found at the CDR3 terminus, so this likely reflects a read error. The chain recombines TRBV20-1 with TRBJ2-3; possible D gene TRBD1, 5 bases. CDR1 is DFQATT, CDR2 SNEGSKA, per germline (reference sequence). The CDR3 spans 14 residues. V was cut by 0 bases and J by 6 bases, with 13 bases left in between. CDR3 in DNA: TGCAGTGCTAGAGATACCAGGGTGGTGGATACGCAGTATTCT. Its protein is CSARDTRVVDTQYS.

In this sample, this clonotype turned up many times. This rearrangement joins TRBV12-3 or TRBV12-4 to TRBJ2-7; 9 bases are shared with TRBD1. Germline trimming cut 3 bases from V and 3 bases from J; bases unmatched to any gene: 3. This CDR3 is 14 amino acids long. CDR3 coding DNA: TGTGCCAGCAGTTTCGGGACAGGGCACTACGAGCAGTACTTC. Translation: CASSFGTGHYEQYF.

The genes are TRBV27 and TRBJ1-2, with 7 bases identical to TRBD1. The CDR3 is made up of 16 amino acids. The trim removed 0 bases at V and 4 bases at J, leaving 8 bases unmatched. Germline CDR1 MNHEY, CDR2 SMNVEV (reference sequence). The CDR3 bases are TGTGCCAGCAGTTTATCGAAGCAGGGGGTTCTCTATGGCTACACCTTC. This sequence encodes CASSLSKQGVLYGYTF.

The V gene is TRBV2, the J gene TRBJ2-1; 8 bases align to TRBD2. TRBJ2-7 matches the DNA end more closely, so the J call is doubtful. Germline CDR1 SNHLY, CDR2 FYNNEI. This CDR3 region has 15 residues. DNA for the CDR3: TGTGCCAGCAGTGAAAGCGGGAGCTCCTACAATGAGCAGTACTTC. The encoded protein is CASSESGSSYNEQYF.

This clonotype has more than one count but fewer than ten. The V gene is TRBV7-9, the J gene TRBJ1-1; TRBD1 agrees at 11 bases. Germline values: CDR1 SEHNR, CDR2 FQNEAQ (reference sequence). The CDR3 runs 15 residues. V lost 5 bases to trimming and J lost 1 base; unmatched junction nucleotides: 3. In DNA, the CDR3 is TGTGCCAGCAGCGGACAGGGGGCGAGGAACACTGAAGCTTTCTTT. Amino acids: CASSGQGARNTEAFF. The entire variable domain, with the rest obtained from reference TRBV7-9 and TRBJ1-1, is as follows: DTGVSQNPRHKITKRGQNVTFRCDPISEHNRLYWYRQTLGQGPEFLTYFQNEAQLEKSRLLSDRFSAERPKGSFSTLEIQRTEQGDSAMYLCASSGQGARNTEAFFGQGTRLTVV.

Only a few counts were recorded for this clonotype. This chain joins TRBV20-1 and TRBJ2-7; the match to TRBD2 covers 10 bases. The CDR3 is made up of 17 amino acids. Germline-derived CDR1 and CDR2 are DFQATT and SNEGSKA (reference sequence). The V gene end was trimmed by 0 bases and the J gene end by 5 bases; junction bases not matched to a gene: 13. The CDR3 DNA is TGCAGTGCTAGAGATTTAGTCCTCCTAGCGGGAGAACACGAGCAGTACTTC. Its translation is CSARDLVLLAGEHEQYF.

This clonotype showed up many times. This chain links TRBV3-1 with TRBJ1-2, with D possibly being TRBD1 (6 bases). This CDR3 is built from 13 residues. CDR1 and CDR2 (germline): LGHDT, YNNKEL (reference sequence). Deletions cut 7 bases from V and 2 bases from J, with 11 bases between. Written as DNA, the CDR3 is TGTGCCAGCACCCAGACAGGAAACTATGGCTACACCTTC. Protein: CASTQTGNYGYTF.

This clonotype was observed at least ten times. The rearrangement joins TRBV7-2 to TRBJ2-7, with 8 bases aligning to TRBD1. Germline CDR1 and CDR2: SGHTA and FQGNSA. J lost 3 bases, V lost 5 bases, and 9 bases had no gene match. The CDR3 length is 15 residues. Written as DNA, the CDR3 is TGTGCCAGCAGCATAAGGACAGGGTTCGACTACGAGCAGTACTTC. Protein sequence: CASSIRTGFDYEQYF. The variable domain in full, with the rest retrieved from reference TRBV7-2 and TRBJ2-7, is GAGVSQSPSNKVTEKGKDVELRCDPISGHTALYWYRQSLGQGLEFLIYFQGNSAPDKSGLPSDRFSAERTGGSVSTLTIQRTQQEDSAVYLCASSIRTGFDYEQYFGPGTRLTVT.

This clonotype was detected ten times or more. The rearrangement uses TRBV2 and TRBJ1-2, with TRBD1 identical over 10 bases. The CDR3 length is 16 residues. With V trimmed by 4 bases and J by 4 bases, 9 bases remained unmatched. Germline CDR1 is SNHLY and CDR2 is FYNNEI. CDR3 in amino acids: CASSAPTGGWGYGYTF. The CDR3 DNA is TGTGCCAGCAGTGCCCCGACAGGGGGCTGGGGCTATGGCTACACCTTC.

The chain recombines TRBV7-9 with TRBJ2-3, with D possibly being TRBD1 or TRBD2 (5 bases each). Trimming shortened V by 5 bases and J by 0 bases, and 12 bases separated the two germline ends. CDR3 length: 15 residues. The germline CDR1 and CDR2 sequences are SEHNR and FQNEAQ (reference sequence). The CDR3 here is CASSPGRASTDTQYF. CDR3 DNA: TGTGCCAGCAGCCCGGGACGGGCTAGCACAGATACGCAGTATTTT.

This clonotype was counted ten times or more. The chain has TRBV6-1 and TRBJ2-7; TRBD1 matches at 7 bases. CDR1 is MNHNS and CDR2 is SASEGT in the germline V gene. The trim removed 3 bases at V and 1 base at J, leaving 3 bases unmatched. The CDR3 has 14 amino acids. The chain's CDR3 is CASSEVTGSYEQYF. The CDR3 DNA follows: TGTGCCAGCAGTGAGGTGACAGGGTCCTACGAGCAGTACTTC.

This clonotype occurred many times. This chain uses TRBV6-1 with TRBJ1-1; 8 bases agree with TRBD1. From germline, CDR1 is MNHNS and CDR2 SASEGT. CDR3 length: 15 residues. V shed 5 bases, J shed 7 bases, and the junction held 12 bases outside the gene matches. This CDR3 reads CASSYGGTGYHEAFF. In DNA form, the CDR3 reads TGTGCCAGCAGTTATGGCGGGACAGGTTACCATGAAGCTTTCTTT.

This clonotype was counted ten times or more. The chain employs TRBV30 and TRBJ1-5, with D possibly being TRBD1 (5 bases). The germline CDR1 and CDR2 sequences are GTSNPN and SVGIG (reference sequence). The CDR3 length is 13 residues. V lost 1 base and J 5 bases, leaving 9 bases between the germline ends. The CDR3 here is CAWSAGRDQPQHF. The CDR3 nucleotides read TGTGCCTGGAGTGCAGGGCGCGATCAGCCCCAGCATTTT.

This clonotype was picked up many times. The chain couples TRBV27 to TRBJ1-5; D possibly corresponds to TRBD1 (5 bases). The CDR3 loop spans 15 amino acids. The germline gives CDR1 MNHEY, CDR2 SMNVEV (reference sequence). Trimming took off 3 bases at V and 4 bases at J, with 13 bases between the two ends. The CDR3, as DNA: TGTGCCAGCAGTTTGGGGCAGGGATGGAATCAGCCCCAGCATTTT. Translated: CASSLGQGWNQPQHF.

This clonotype was found many times. This rearrangement joins TRBV24-1 to TRBJ2-1; tentatively, D is TRBD2 (5 bases). V was trimmed by 10 bases and J by 5 bases, leaving 11 bases between them. Germline V gives CDR1 KGHDR, CDR2 SFDVKD. CDR3 size: 12 residues. CDR3 protein: CATRALDNEQFF. DNA for the CDR3: TGTGCCACGCGGGCTTTGGACAATGAGCAGTTCTTC.

As regards this clonotype: Since a much larger clone is just one base distant, this may be a read error. V gene TRBV28 combines with J gene TRBJ1-6; D remains ambiguous. Per germline, CDR1 MDHEN and CDR2 SYDVKM. CDR3 length: 12 residues. The chain's CDR3 is CAGSLQLPPLHF. The CDR3 region has the DNA TGTGCCGGCAGTTTACAGTTGCCACCCCTCCACTTT.

This clonotype appeared many times. CDR3 amino acids: CSARRTVKAVYEQYF. CDR3 nucleotides: TGCAGTGCTAGAAGGACAGTTAAGGCGGTATACGAGCAGTACTTC. The chain joins TRBV20-1 to TRBJ2-7, with D possibly matching TRBD1 (6 bases). Per the germline V gene, CDR1 is DFQATT and CDR2 is SNEGSKA (reference sequence). Trimming left V 2 bases short and J 4 bases short, with 18 bases between. The CDR3 has 15 residues.